The clone carrying this T cell receptor beta chain has a count of ten or more. The entry originates in a study of T cells after yellow fever vaccination. Study background: In the case of low-cell-number fractions, SMART-Seq v4 Ultra Low Input was used for preparation.

Study-wide findings and caveats: Almost all vaccine-responding clonotypes could not be detected on day 0 in sorted memory subsets. Peak timing came faster in the weaker secondary response, day 5 versus 15. Re-detected after boosting: most primary clones, 96% of CD4 and roughly 88% of CD8.

TCRdb reprocessed the 5' RACE reads via MiXCR and lists one record per CDR3 protein. The sample lists approximately 11,000 distinct CDR3 sequences, approximately 4.6% occurring once. This material consisted of PBMCs, either bulk or a sorted T-cell subset (CD4+, CD8+, memory, or dextramer-sorted; not recorded which), taken less than 16 days after the first yellow fever vaccination. The TCR sequence derives from a man between 18 and 29 years old who received the YFV17D yellow fever vaccine.

The CDR3 DNA follows: TGTGCCAGCAGTTTAGGGTCGGAGACCTACGAGCAGTACTTC. Its translation: CASSLGSETYEQYF. The V and J genes are TRBV27 and TRBJ2-7, with D unclear. CDR1 and CDR2 from the germline V gene are MNHEY and SMNVEV (reference sequence). The CDR3 spans 14 residues. With 2 bases removed from V and 2 bases from J, the gap between germline ends came to 10 bases.